The present T cell receptor (beta chain) was sequenced within a study of cytotoxic CD8 clonotypes in ibrutinib-treated CLL. As for the study in general: Outcomes included around 25 partial and 2 complete responses; after median roughly six years, 14 stayed remitted and some 12 progressed.

A 1 in 200,000 to 1 in 1 million T cell depth was the sequencing target. Using immunoSEQ multiplex PCR, the repertoire was profiled, and TCRdb retains in-frame clones only, with some absent. The repertoire holds over 200,000 clones, with about four fifths as singletons. The CDR3 has 14 residues. J lost 1 base, V lost 8 bases, and 5 bases had no gene match. Germline lookup yields CDR1 SNHLY and CDR2 FYNNEI. V gene TRBV2 combines with J gene TRBJ2-1; 7 bases agree with TRBD2. The receptor was derived from a human donor with chronic lymphocytic leukemia. This sample comprised PBMCs, obtained after 12 months of ibrutinib treatment. CDR3 sequence reads: CASENGRSYNEQFF. The CDR3 DNA reads as TGTGCCAGCGAGAACGGGAGGTCCTACAATGAGCAGTTCTTC.